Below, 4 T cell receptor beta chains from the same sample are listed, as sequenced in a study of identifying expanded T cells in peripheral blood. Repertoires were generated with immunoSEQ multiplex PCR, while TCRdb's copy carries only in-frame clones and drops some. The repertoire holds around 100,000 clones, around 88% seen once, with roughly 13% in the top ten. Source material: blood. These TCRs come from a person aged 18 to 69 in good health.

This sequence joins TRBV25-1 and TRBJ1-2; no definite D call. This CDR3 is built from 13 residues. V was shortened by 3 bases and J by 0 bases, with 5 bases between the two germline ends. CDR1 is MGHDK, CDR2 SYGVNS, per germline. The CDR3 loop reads CASSDPTNYGYTF. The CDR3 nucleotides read TGTGCCAGCAGTGATCCTACTAACTATGGCTACACCTTC.

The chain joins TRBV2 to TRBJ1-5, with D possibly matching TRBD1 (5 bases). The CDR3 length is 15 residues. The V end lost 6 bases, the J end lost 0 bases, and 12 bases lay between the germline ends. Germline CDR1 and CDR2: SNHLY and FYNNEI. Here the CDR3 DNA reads TGTGCCAGCAGGGTGACAGACCATAGCAATCAGCCCCAGCATTTT. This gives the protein CASRVTDHSNQPQHF. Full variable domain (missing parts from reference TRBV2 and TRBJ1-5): EPEVTQTPSHQVTQMGQEVILRCVPISNHLYFYWYRQILGQKVEFLVSFYNNEISEKSEIFDDQFSVERPDGSNFTLKIRSTKLEDSAMYFCASRVTDHSNQPQHFGDGTRLSIL.

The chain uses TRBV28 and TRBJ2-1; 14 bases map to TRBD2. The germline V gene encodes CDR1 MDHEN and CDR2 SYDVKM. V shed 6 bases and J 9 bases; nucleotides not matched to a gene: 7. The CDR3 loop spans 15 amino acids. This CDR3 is CASRTMGLAGAEQFF. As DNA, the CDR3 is TGTGCCAGCAGAACAATGGGACTAGCGGGAGCTGAGCAGTTCTTC.

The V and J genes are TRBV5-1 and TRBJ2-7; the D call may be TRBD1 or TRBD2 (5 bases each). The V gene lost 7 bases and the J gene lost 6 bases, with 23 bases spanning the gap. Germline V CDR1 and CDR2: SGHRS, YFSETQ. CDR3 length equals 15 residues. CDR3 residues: CASSLGVAGISEQYF. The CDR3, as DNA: TGCGCCAGCTCCCTGGGGGTGGCAGGGATCAGCGAGCAGTACTTC.